There are a few counts of the clone carrying this TCR beta chain. V was pared by 0 bases and J by 0 bases, with 6 bases between. The CDR3 spans 16 residues. Germline values: CDR1 LGHNA, CDR2 YNFKEQ. This entry belongs to a study of cytomegalovirus exposure and HLA in healthy donors. Primers for the PCR totalled 60 Vbeta and 13 Jbeta. Original processing methods: As a later analysis found, there were roughly 80 million unique TCR beta chains, of which roughly 11 million were shared. Only in-frame clones appear in the TCRdb table, and some are missing; sequencing was by immunoSEQ multiplex PCR. Clone size and the V and J calls come from that table; the DNA yielded D and trimming. The data hold around 97,000 clones, with roughly a tenth observed a single time.

V gene TRBV4-2 combines with J gene TRBJ2-6; no definite D call. The material sequenced was PBMCs. The clonotype was recovered from a man aged 50-59 years in good health and CMV-seropositive. CDR3 residues: CASSQDLGSGANVLTF. Written as DNA, the CDR3 is TGTGCCAGCAGCCAAGATCTAGGCTCTGGGGCCAACGTCCTGACTTTC.